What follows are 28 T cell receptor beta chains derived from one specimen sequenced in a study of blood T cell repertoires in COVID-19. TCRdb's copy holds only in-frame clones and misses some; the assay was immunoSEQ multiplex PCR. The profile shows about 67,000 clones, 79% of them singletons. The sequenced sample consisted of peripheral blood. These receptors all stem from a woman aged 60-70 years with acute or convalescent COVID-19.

Here the CDR3 reads CASSFRGAAGWNEQFF. The CDR3 region has the DNA TGTGCCAGCAGCTTCAGAGGGGCAGCGGGTTGGAATGAGCAGTTCTTC. This chain links TRBV11-3 with TRBJ2-1; tentatively, D is TRBD2 (6 bases). V gave up 3 bases and J gave up 7 bases, with 19 bases separating them. CDR1 SGHNT and CDR2 YENEEA come from the germline V gene. The CDR3 has 16 amino acids.

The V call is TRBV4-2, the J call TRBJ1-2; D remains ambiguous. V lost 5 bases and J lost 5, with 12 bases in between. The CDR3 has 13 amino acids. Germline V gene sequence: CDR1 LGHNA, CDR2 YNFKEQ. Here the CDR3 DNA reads TGTGCCAGCAGCGTGTCAGAAATGTATGGCTACACCTTC. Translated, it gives CASSVSEMYGYTF.

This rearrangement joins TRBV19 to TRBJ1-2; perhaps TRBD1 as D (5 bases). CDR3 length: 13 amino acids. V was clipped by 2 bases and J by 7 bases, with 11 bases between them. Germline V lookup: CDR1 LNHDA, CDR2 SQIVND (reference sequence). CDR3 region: CASSINTRGGYTF. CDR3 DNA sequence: TGTGCCAGTAGTATAAACACAAGGGGTGGCTACACCTTC.

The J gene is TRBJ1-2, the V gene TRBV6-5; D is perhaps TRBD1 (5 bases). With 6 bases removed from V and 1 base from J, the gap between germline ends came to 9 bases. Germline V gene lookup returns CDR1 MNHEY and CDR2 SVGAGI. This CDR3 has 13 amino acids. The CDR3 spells CASRDTLNYGYTF. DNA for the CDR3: TGTGCCAGCAGGGACACCCTTAACTATGGCTACACCTTC.

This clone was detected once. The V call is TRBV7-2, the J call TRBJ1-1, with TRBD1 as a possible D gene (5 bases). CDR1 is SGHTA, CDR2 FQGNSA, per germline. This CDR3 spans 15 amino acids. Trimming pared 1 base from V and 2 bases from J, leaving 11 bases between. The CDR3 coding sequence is TGTGCCAGCAGCTTAGTTGTGGGGCTAAACACTGAAGCTTTCTTT. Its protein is CASSLVVGLNTEAFF.

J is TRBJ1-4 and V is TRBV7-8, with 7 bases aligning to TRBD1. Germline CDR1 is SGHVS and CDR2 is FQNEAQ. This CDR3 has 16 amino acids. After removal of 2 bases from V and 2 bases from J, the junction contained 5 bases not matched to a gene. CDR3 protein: CASSLYDRVTNEKLFF. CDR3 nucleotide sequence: TGTGCCAGCAGCTTATACGACAGGGTCACTAATGAAAAACTGTTTTTT.

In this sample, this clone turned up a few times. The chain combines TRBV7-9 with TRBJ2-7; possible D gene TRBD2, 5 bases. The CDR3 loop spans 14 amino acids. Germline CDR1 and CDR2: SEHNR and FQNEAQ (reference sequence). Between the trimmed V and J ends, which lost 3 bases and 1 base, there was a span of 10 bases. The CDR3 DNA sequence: TGTGCCAGCAGCTTCGAGGGCAGATCCTACGAGCAGTACTTC. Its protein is CASSFEGRSYEQYF.

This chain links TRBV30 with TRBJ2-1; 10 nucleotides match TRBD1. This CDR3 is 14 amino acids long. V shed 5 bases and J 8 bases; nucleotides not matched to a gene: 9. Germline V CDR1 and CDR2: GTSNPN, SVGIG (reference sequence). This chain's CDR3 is CAWGATGGWDEQFF. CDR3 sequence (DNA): TGTGCCTGGGGAGCGACAGGGGGCTGGGATGAGCAGTTCTTC.

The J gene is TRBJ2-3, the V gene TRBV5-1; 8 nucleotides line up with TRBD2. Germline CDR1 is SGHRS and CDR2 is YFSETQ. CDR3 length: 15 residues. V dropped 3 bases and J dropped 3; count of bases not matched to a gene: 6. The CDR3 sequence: CASSWAGGSTDTQYF. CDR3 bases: TGCGCCAGCAGCTGGGCGGGGGGATCAACAGATACGCAGTATTTT. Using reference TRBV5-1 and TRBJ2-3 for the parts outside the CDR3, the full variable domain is KAGVTQTPRYLIKTRGQQVTLSCSPISGHRSVSWYQQTPGQGLQFLFEYFSETQRNKGNFPGRFSGRQFSNSRSEMNVSTLELGDSALYLCASSWAGGSTDTQYFGPGTRLTVL.

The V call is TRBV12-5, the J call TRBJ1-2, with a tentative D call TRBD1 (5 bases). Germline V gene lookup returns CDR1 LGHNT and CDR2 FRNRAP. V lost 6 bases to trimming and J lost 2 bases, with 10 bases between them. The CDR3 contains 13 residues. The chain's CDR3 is CASGRRGNYGYTF. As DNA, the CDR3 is TGTGCTAGTGGCCGACGGGGGAACTATGGCTACACCTTC.

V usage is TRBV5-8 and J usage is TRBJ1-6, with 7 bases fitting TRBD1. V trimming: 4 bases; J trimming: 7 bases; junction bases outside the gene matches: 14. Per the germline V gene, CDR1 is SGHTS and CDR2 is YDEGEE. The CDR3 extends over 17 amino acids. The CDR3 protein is CASSPLYRGKGNSPLHF. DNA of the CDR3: TGTGCCAGCAGCCCTTTATACAGGGGCAAGGGAAATTCACCCCTCCACTTT.

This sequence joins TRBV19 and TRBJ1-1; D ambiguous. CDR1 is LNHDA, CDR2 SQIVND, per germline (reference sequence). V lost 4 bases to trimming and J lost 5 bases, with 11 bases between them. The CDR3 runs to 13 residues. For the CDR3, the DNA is TGTGCCAGTAGTAAGGAGGGAATGACTGAAGCTTTCTTT. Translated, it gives CASSKEGMTEAFF. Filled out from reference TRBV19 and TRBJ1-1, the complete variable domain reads DGGITQSPKYLFRKEGQNVTLSCEQNLNHDAMYWYRQDPGQGLRLIYYSQIVNDFQKGDIAEGYSVSREKKESFPLTVTSAQKNPTAFYLCASSKEGMTEAFFGQGTRLTVV.

The CDR3 DNA reads as TGTGCCATCAGTGAGGGACTAGCGGGGGGGTCTATCACCGGGGAGCTGTTTTTT. It translates to CAISEGLAGGSITGELFF. V is TRBV10-3 and J is TRBJ2-2; TRBD2 agrees at 15 bases. After removal of 2 bases from V and 4 bases from J, the junction contained 5 bases not matched to a gene. CDR1 is ENHRY and CDR2 is SYGVKD in the germline V gene. The CDR3 extends over 18 amino acids.

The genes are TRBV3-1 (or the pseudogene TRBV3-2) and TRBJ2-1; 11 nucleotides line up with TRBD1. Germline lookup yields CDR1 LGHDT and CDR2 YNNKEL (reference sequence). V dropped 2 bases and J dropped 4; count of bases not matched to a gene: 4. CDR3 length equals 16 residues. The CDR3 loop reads CASSQSRDRGYNEQFF. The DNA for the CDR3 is TGTGCCAGCAGCCAATCGCGGGACAGGGGGTACAATGAGCAGTTCTTC.

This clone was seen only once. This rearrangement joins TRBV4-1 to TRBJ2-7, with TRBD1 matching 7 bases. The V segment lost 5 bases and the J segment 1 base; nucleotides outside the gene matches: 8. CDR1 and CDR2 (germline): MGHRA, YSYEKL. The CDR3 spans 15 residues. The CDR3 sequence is CASSFRDSQSYEQYF. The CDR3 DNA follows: TGCGCCAGCAGCTTCCGGGACAGTCAGTCCTACGAGCAGTACTTC.

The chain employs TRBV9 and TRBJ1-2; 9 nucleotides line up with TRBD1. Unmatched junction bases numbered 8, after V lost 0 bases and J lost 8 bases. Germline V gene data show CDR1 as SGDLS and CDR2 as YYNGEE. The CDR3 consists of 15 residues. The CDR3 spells CASSVGSTGGYGYTF. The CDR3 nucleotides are TGTGCCAGCAGCGTAGGGTCAACAGGGGGCTACGGCTACACCTTC.

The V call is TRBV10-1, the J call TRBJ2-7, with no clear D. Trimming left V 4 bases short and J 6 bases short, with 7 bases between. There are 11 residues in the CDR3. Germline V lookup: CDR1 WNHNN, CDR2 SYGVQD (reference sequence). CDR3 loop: CASSAGFEQYF. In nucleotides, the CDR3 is TGCGCCAGCAGTGCGGGTTTCGAGCAGTACTTC.

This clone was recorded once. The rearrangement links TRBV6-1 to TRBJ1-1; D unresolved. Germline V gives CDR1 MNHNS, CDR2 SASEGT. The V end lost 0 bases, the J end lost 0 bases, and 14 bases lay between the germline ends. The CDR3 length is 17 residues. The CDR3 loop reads CASSEARRTGMNTEAFF. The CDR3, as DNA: TGTGCCAGCAGTGAAGCAAGGCGGACGGGGATGAACACTGAAGCTTTCTTT.

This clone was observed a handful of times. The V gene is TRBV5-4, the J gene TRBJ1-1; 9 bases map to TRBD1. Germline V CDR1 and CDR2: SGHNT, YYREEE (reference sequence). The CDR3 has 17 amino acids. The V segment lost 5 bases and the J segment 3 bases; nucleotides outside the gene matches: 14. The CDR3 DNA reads TGTGCCAGCAGGCGATCCGGGACAGGGTTGAGGGACACTGAAGCTTTCTTT. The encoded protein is CASRRSGTGLRDTEAFF. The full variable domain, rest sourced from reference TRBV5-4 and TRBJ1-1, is ETGVTQSPTHLIKTRGQQVTLRCSSQSGHNTVSWYQQALGQGPQFIFQYYREEENGRGNFPPRFSGLQFPNYSSELNVNALELDDSALYLCASRRSGTGLRDTEAFFGQGTRLTVV.

The CDR3, as DNA: TGTGCCAGCAGCTTAGCGAGGGCTAATGAGCAGTTCTTC. Amino acids: CASSLARANEQFF. This chain uses TRBV7-8 with TRBJ2-1; D might be TRBD2 (5 bases). The CDR3 consists of 13 residues. CDR1 is SGHVS, CDR2 FQNEAQ, per germline. With 0 bases removed from V and 7 bases from J, the gap between germline ends came to 7 bases.

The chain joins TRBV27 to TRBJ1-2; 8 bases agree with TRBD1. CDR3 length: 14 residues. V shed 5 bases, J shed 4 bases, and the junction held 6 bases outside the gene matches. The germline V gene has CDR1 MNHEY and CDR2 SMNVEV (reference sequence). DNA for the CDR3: TGTGCCAGCAGTGCAGGGACAGGCACCTATGGCTACACCTTC. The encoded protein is CASSAGTGTYGYTF.

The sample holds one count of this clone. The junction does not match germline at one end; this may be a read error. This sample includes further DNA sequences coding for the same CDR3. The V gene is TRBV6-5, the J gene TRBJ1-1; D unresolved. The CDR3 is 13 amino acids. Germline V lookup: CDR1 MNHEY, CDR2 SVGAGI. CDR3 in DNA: TGTGCCAGCACCCGACTGGCAAACACTGAAGCTTTTTTT. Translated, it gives CASTRLANTEAFF.

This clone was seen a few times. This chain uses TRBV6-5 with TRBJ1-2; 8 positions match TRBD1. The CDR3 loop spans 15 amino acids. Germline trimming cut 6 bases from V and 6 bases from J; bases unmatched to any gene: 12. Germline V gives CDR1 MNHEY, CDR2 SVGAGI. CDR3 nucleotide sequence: TGTGCCAGCAGCCGAGGAAGGACAGGGCTGGATGGCTACACCTTC. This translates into CASSRGRTGLDGYTF.

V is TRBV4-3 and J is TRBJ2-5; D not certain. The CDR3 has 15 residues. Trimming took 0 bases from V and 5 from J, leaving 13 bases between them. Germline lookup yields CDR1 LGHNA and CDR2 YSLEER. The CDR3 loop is CASSQDERSGETQYF. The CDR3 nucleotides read TGCGCCAGCAGCCAAGATGAGAGATCCGGGGAGACCCAGTACTTC.

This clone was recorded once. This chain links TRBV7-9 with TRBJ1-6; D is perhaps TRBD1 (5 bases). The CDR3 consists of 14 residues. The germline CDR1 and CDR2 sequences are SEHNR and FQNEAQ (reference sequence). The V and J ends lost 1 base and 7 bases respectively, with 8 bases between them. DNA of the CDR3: TGTGCCAGCAGCTTAGTGGACATAAATTCACCCCTCCACTTT. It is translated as CASSLVDINSPLHF. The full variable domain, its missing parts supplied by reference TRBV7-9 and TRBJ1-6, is DTGVSQNPRHKITKRGQNVTFRCDPISEHNRLYWYRQTLGQGPEFLTYFQNEAQLEKSRLLSDRFSAERPKGSFSTLEIQRTEQGDSAMYLCASSLVDINSPLHFGNGTRLTVT.

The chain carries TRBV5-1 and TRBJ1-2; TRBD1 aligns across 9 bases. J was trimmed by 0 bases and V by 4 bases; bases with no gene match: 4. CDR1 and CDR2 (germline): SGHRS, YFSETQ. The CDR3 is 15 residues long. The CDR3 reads CASSVGTGPNYGYTF. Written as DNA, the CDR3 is TGCGCCAGCAGCGTGGGGACAGGGCCTAACTATGGCTACACCTTC.

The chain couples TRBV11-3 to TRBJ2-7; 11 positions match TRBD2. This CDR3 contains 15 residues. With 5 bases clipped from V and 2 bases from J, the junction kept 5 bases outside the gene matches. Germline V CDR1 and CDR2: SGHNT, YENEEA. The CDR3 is CASSQTSGVAYEQYF. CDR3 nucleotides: TGTGCCAGCAGCCAGACTAGCGGGGTCGCCTACGAGCAGTACTTC.

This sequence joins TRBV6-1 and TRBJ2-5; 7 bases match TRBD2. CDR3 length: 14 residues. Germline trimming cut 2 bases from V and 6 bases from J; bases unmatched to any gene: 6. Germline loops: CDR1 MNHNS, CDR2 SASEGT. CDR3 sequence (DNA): TGTGCCAGCAGTGAATTTGGGGGGGTTAAGACCCAGTACTTC. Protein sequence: CASSEFGGVKTQYF.